This T cell receptor (beta chain) is from a study of T cell repertoires in cytomegalovirus infection. General study points: Cumulative public TCR beta family frequency identified CMV carriers with the relevant HLA. In two of eight donors, the top clonotype was HLA-C-restricted CMV-specific.

CDR3 size: 15 residues. Trimming took off 4 bases at V and 5 bases at J, with 16 bases between the two ends. This clonotype was recorded at least ten times. Its cognate antigen is unknown. MiXCR was run by TCRdb on the reads, yielding one entry per CDR3 protein. Here the sample spans almost 500,000 distinct CDR3 sequences, about 11% being singletons. The TCR originated in a human donor in good health (CMV status not recorded). Some clones in this sample may be carry-over from other donors' samples. The sequenced sample consisted of PBMCs. The rearrangement uses TRBV12-3 or TRBV12-4 and TRBJ2-3; perhaps TRBD1 as D (5 bases). CDR3 in DNA: TGTGCCAGCAGTTCAGGGTCCTCTCAGGGAGATACGCAGTATTTT. Its translation: CASSSGSSQGDTQYF.